A single TCR beta chain is shown here with its context. Authors' analysis steps: Estimation of nucleated cell counts relied on the amplification of reference gene primers. Clones were read by immunoSEQ multiplex PCR, and TCRdb kept only the in-frame ones, dropping some. From that table come the V and J calls and clone size; the DNA was used to work out D and trimming. This sample has about 51,000 clones, with 75% to 95% found just once. The CDR3 contains 15 residues. CDR1 and CDR2 (germline): MNHEY, SVGAGI. V gave up 6 bases and J gave up 3 bases; unmatched junction bases: 8. This sample is drawn from a study of blood T cell repertoires in COVID-19. Across the study: Acute and convalescent COVID-19 samples came from the United States, Italy and Spain. The cDNA or gDNA used as material had been derived from T cells, B-cell-depleted T cells, or PBMCs.

The source of this sequence is a man aged 50-59 years with acute or convalescent COVID-19. The sample comprised peripheral blood. This rearrangement joins TRBV6-5 to TRBJ2-7, with 10 bases that match TRBD2. CDR3 sequence reads: CASSTGSSGGYEQYF. The CDR3 DNA is TGTGCCAGCAGCACGGGGTCTAGCGGGGGCTACGAGCAGTACTTC.